The sample holds one count of the clone carrying this TCR beta chain. The sample comes from a study of control samples from healthy donors and cancer patients. V gave up 5 bases and J gave up 1 base, with 14 bases separating them. CDR3 length: 15 amino acids. Germline CDR1 is SGHNT and CDR2 is YENEEA. Here immunoSEQ multiplex PCR was the method, and the copy in TCRdb shows in-frame clones only, minus some. The sample shows 150,000 to 200,000 clones, around 88% of them seen only once. This TCR was sampled from a woman aged 25 to 39 in good health. The chain links TRBV11-3 to TRBJ1-1; tentative D call: TRBD1 (5 bases). Sequencing was done on a sample of blood. In DNA form, the CDR3 reads TGTGCCAGCAGCAGAGGGGTGGCAGGGAACACTGAAGCTTTCTTT. Translating it yields CASSRGVAGNTEAFF.